The 2 T cell receptor beta chains in this list originate from one sample, sequenced in a study of T cells after yellow fever vaccination. TCRdb used MiXCR to reprocess the 5' RACE reads, holding one entry per CDR3 protein. The sample records 250,000 to 400,000 distinct CDR3 sequences, about 4% being singletons. Sequenced material: PBMCs, taken 5 days after the yellow fever booster vaccination. The receptors here all came from a man aged 18 to 29 who received the YFV17D yellow fever vaccine.

This clonotype was detected a few times. The CDR3 loop reads CATSRRMDRGDSPLHF. DNA for the CDR3: TGTGCCACCAGCAGACGGATGGACAGGGGAGATTCACCCCTCCACTTT. The J gene is TRBJ1-6, the V gene TRBV15; 9 bases are a match to TRBD1. Germline CDR1 reads LNHNV; CDR2 reads YYDKDF (reference sequence). CDR3 size: 16 residues. The V and J ends lost 2 bases and 8 bases, in that order; junction bases with no gene match: 7. Supplemented by reference TRBV15 and TRBJ1-6, the full variable domain reads DAMVIQNPRYQVTQFGKPVTLSCSQTLNHNVMYWYQQKSSQAPKLLFHYYDKDFNNEADTPDNFQSRRPNTSFCFLDIRSPGLGDTAMYLCATSRRMDRGDSPLHFGNGTRLTVT.

This clonotype has ten or more counts. The genes are TRBV20-1 and TRBJ1-5, with D perhaps TRBD1 (5 bases). The CDR3 contains 13 residues. The germline V gene encodes CDR1 DFQATT and CDR2 SNEGSKA (reference sequence). V was shortened by 1 base and J by 6 bases, with 10 bases between the two germline ends. This chain's CDR3 is CSARAGVGQPQHF. The CDR3 DNA reads as TGCAGTGCTAGAGCGGGGGTAGGTCAGCCCCAGCATTTT.